The rows below give T cell receptor beta chains drawn from one sample of a study of shared clonotypes between healthy human individuals. This table comes from immunoSEQ multiplex PCR, and its TCRdb copy is limited to in-frame clones, with some not included. Seen here are over a million clones, roughly 96% observed once, and the top ten hold roughly 1.1%. The sequencing sample was made of naive CD4+ T cells sorted from blood. These receptors came from a young man in good health. Both conserved end residues are part of each CDR3. Each record gives: J gene, D gene, V gene, clone size, CDR3 protein, CDR3 DNA. A D gene is named only where the DNA matches it firmly. Expanded clones get a size class; other rows say once, few or many, or leave the size out.

J gene: TRBJ2-1; D gene: .; V gene: TRBV2; clone size: .; CDR3 protein: CASSEYRYNEQFF; CDR3 DNA: TGTGCCAGCAGCGAATACAGGTACAATGAGCAGTTCTTC
J gene: TRBJ2-7; D gene: TRBD2; V gene: TRBV7-2; clone size: .; CDR3 protein: CASSLARGIAGGGSYEQYF; CDR3 DNA: TGTGCCAGCAGCTTAGCGAGGGGTATAGCGGGAGGGGGCTCCTACGAGCAGTACTTC
J gene: TRBJ2-1; D gene: .; V gene: TRBV18; clone size: .; CDR3 protein: CASHTGITYNEQFF; CDR3 DNA: TGTGCCAGCCATACAGGGATCACCTACAATGAGCAGTTCTTC
J gene: TRBJ1-1; D gene: TRBD1; V gene: TRBV27; clone size: .; CDR3 protein: CASSSSGTGRTEAFF; CDR3 DNA: TGTGCCAGCAGTTCTTCCGGGACAGGGAGAACTGAAGCTTTCTTT
J gene: TRBJ2-7; D gene: .; V gene: TRBV20-1; clone size: .; CDR3 protein: CSASGSYEQYF; CDR3 DNA: TGCAGTGCTAGCGGGAGCTACGAGCAGTACTTC
J gene: TRBJ2-1; D gene: TRBD1; V gene: TRBV6-1; clone size: once; CDR3 protein: CASTSGTVNYNEQFF; CDR3 DNA: TGTGCCAGTACCTCCGGGACAGTAAACTACAATGAGCAGTTCTTC
J gene: TRBJ1-1; D gene: .; V gene: TRBV18; clone size: once; CDR3 protein: CASSGGSEAFF; CDR3 DNA: TGTGCCAGCTCGGGGGGATCTGAAGCTTTCTTT
J gene: TRBJ2-2; D gene: .; V gene: TRBV4-2; clone size: .; CDR3 protein: CASSQDQRSNTGELFF; CDR3 DNA: TGTGCCAGCAGCCAAGACCAGCGTTCTAACACCGGGGAGCTGTTTTTT
J gene: TRBJ2-7; D gene: TRBD2; V gene: TRBV10-2; clone size: once; CDR3 protein: CASRELANYEQYF; CDR3 DNA: TGCGCCAGCAGGGAACTAGCGAACTACGAGCAGTACTTC
J gene: TRBJ1-5; D gene: .; V gene: TRBV18; clone size: .; CDR3 protein: CASSPAGRDIYQPQHF; CDR3 DNA: TGTGCCAGCTCACCAGCAGGTAGAGACATCTACCAGCCCCAGCATTTT
J gene: TRBJ2-3; D gene: .; V gene: TRBV5-1; clone size: .; CDR3 protein: CASSLSLSMSTDTQYF; CDR3 DNA: TGCGCCAGCAGCTTGTCTTTGTCAATGAGCACAGATACGCAGTATTTT